The present T cell receptor beta chain was sequenced within a study of T cell responses to AZD1222 COVID-19 vaccine. Study observations and caveats: Clonal diversity may have been underestimated, and the donors were mostly white British, with more females than males.

Germline lookup yields CDR1 ENHRY and CDR2 SYGVKD. CDR3 length: 14 amino acids. V gave up 7 bases and J gave up 0 bases; unmatched junction bases: 5. Clones were read by immunoSEQ multiplex PCR, and TCRdb kept only the in-frame ones, dropping some. Altogether around 61,000 clones are present, approximately 83% being singletons, with the ten largest covering over 12%. On this clone itself: Antigen: not known.

The clonotype comes from an adult in good health. The chain links TRBV10-3 to TRBJ2-7; 8 nucleotides match TRBD1. This sample comprised peripheral blood, obtained on day 0 of AZD1222 vaccination. DNA for the CDR3: TGTGCCATCATTCATCAGGGGGCCTCCTACGAGCAGTACTTC. Residues: CAIIHQGASYEQYF.